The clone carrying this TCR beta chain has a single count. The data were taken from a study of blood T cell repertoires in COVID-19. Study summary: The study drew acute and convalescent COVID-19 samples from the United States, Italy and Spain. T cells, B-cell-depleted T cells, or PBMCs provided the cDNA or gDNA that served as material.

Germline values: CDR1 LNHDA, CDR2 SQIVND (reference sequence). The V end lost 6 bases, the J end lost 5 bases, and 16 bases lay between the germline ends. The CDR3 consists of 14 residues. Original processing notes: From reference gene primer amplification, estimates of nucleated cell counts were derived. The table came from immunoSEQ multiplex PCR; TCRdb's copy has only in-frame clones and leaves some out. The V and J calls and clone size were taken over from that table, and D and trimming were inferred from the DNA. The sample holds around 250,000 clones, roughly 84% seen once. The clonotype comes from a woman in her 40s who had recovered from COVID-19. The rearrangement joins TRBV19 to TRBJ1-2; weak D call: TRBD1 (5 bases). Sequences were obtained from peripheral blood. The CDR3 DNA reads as TGTGCCAGTAGACCCATACAGGAGGGGTATGGCTACACCTTC. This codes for CASRPIQEGYGYTF. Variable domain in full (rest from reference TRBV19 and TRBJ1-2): DGGITQSPKYLFRKEGQNVTLSCEQNLNHDAMYWYRQDPGQGLRLIYYSQIVNDFQKGDIAEGYSVSREKKESFPLTVTSAQKNPTAFYLCASRPIQEGYGYTFGSGTRLTVV.